This T cell receptor beta chain stems from a study of post-analysis software for immune sequencing data. Study as a whole: Several disease courses (relapsing-remitting, secondary progressive and progressive-relapsing) of multiple sclerosis were included. Study-level findings and limits: Samples from one preparation batch, clustered by F measure, grouped strongly together. Controls significantly exceeded multiple sclerosis patients in normalized Chao1 diversity.

cDNA libraries for TCR beta contained unique molecular identifiers. T cells, about 0.85 to 11 million of them, yielded approximately 530,000 cDNA molecules. TCRdb re-called the PCR reads with MiXCR, one entry per CDR3 protein. This sample has under 900,000 distinct CDR3 sequences; about 53% occur once, and the top ten carry approximately 4.5%. This clonotype came up many times. As yet, its antigen is unknown. The sequence was collected from a girl between 5 and 17 years old with multiple sclerosis. The sample taken for sequencing was blood.

CDR3 nucleotides: TGTGCCAGCAGTGAAGGAGAGGGGAAGGGCGCAGATACGCAGTATTTT. Translated: CASSEGEGKGADTQYF. The V and J genes are TRBV6-1 and TRBJ2-3; TRBD1 or TRBD2 may be the D gene (5 bases each). Germline CDR1 and CDR2: MNHNS and SASEGT. The CDR3 totals 16 residues. Trimming removed 1 base from V and 4 bases from J, with 15 bases in between.